A single sample gave rise to the 27 T cell receptor beta chains below, sequenced in a study of Graves' ophthalmopathy and Graves' hyperthyroidism. RNA transcripts provided the template for amplifying TCR beta CDR3 regions. The workflow started with a first-round RT-PCR run with HTBI primers and then moved on to a second-round multiplex PCR. TCRdb reanalysed the multiplex PCR reads using MiXCR and keeps one entry per CDR3 protein. The data contain roughly 410,000 distinct CDR3 sequences, roughly 14% of them singletons. Sequences were obtained from peripheral blood. These receptors were obtained from a young woman with stable Graves' hyperthyroidism.

On this clonotype itself: A much larger clone differs by one base, so this may be a read error. V gene TRBV20-1 combines with J gene TRBJ1-1; 11 bases agree with TRBD1. CDR1 is DFQATT, CDR2 SNEGSKA, per germline (reference sequence). The CDR3 totals 13 residues. CDR3 DNA sequence: TGCAGTGCTAGGGGGACAGGGGGTACTGAATCTTTCTTT. Protein: CSARGTGGTESFF.

This clonotype was observed many times. This rearrangement joins TRBV10-3 to TRBJ1-1; D not certain. Trimming removed 3 bases from V and 1 base from J, with 9 bases in between. The CDR3 is made up of 14 amino acids. Germline CDR1 ENHRY, CDR2 SYGVKD. The CDR3 DNA follows: TGTGCCATCAGTGAATTACAGAAGAACACTGAAGCTTTCTTT. This codes for CAISELQKNTEAFF.

Concerning this clonotype: Being one base from a much bigger clone, this may be a read error. The genes are TRBV6-1 and TRBJ1-2; no clear D gene. In germline, CDR1 is MNHNS, CDR2 SASEGT. V dropped 11 bases and J dropped 6 bases, with 19 bases sitting between them. The CDR3 runs 13 residues. The CDR3: CASRMGRIDGYTF. The CDR3 DNA sequence: TGTGCCTCCCGGATGGGCCGAATCGATGGCTACACCTTC.

This clonotype was counted many times. This chain links TRBV11-2 with TRBJ2-7; possible D gene TRBD1, 6 bases. Germline V gene sequence: CDR1 SGHAT, CDR2 FQNNGV. The CDR3 contains 16 residues. Trimming cost V 5 bases and J 0 bases, with 17 bases left between them. The DNA of the CDR3 is TGTGCCAGCAGCCCCCAACAGGGTTTTTTCTCCTACGAGCAGTACTTC. This encodes CASSPQQGFFSYEQYF.

This clonotype was recorded a few times. This may stem from a read error, because a much larger clone lies one nucleotide away. The rearrangement joins TRBV29-1 to TRBJ1-1; D is perhaps TRBD1 (5 bases). Germline CDR1 is SQVTM and CDR2 is ANQGSEA. The CDR3 extends over 12 amino acids. CDR3 DNA: TGCAGCGTTGGGAGTGGTGGGACTGAAGCTTGCTTT. This sequence encodes CSVGSGGTEACF.

This clonotype was counted only a few times. V is TRBV5-1 and J is TRBJ2-7; TRBD1 matches 9 bases. CDR1 is SGHRS and CDR2 is YFSETQ in the germline V gene. The CDR3 consists of 16 residues. Trimming took 7 bases from V and 3 from J; bases not matched to a gene: 14. In nucleotides, the CDR3 is TGCGCCAGCGGCCCCTCGGGACAGGGCCTTTTCTACGAGCAGTACTTC. Its translation: CASGPSGQGLFYEQYF.

This clonotype was recorded many times. The rearrangement uses TRBV9 and TRBJ1-1; D unresolved. This CDR3 spans 15 amino acids. Trimming took off 0 bases at V and 2 bases at J, with 11 bases between the two ends. In germline, CDR1 is SGDLS, CDR2 YYNGEE. The CDR3 nucleotides are TGTGCCAGCAGCGTAGTTTCTGGGAAAAACACTGAAGCTTTCTTT. This sequence encodes CASSVVSGKNTEAFF. Full variable domain (remainder filled in from reference TRBV9 and TRBJ1-1): DSGVTQTPKHLITATGQRVTLRCSPRSGDLSVYWYQQSLDQGLQFLIQYYNGEERAKGNILERFSAQQFPDLHSELNLSSLELGDSALYFCASSVVSGKNTEAFFGQGTRLTVV.

This clonotype occurred a few times. This rearrangement joins TRBV19 to TRBJ2-2; D not certain. Per the germline V gene, CDR1 is LNHDA and CDR2 is SQIVND (reference sequence). V lost 6 bases, J lost 3 bases, and 11 bases lay in between. The CDR3 length is 14 residues. The CDR3 region has the DNA TGTGCCAGTAGCGCCGGGTTATACACCGGGGAGCTGTTTTTT. It specifies CASSAGLYTGELFF.

In this sample, this clonotype turned up a few times. This sequence joins TRBV4-2 and TRBJ2-5; 16 nucleotides agree with TRBD2. Trimming removed 3 bases from V and 2 bases from J; junction bases left unmatched: 6. This CDR3 has 18 amino acids. From germline, CDR1 is LGHNA and CDR2 YNFKEQ. The CDR3, as DNA: TGTGCCAGCAGCCAGGGACTAGCGGGGGGGCCACTTCAAGAGACCCAGTACTTC. Translation: CASSQGLAGGPLQETQYF.

The sample holds many counts of this clonotype. This chain joins TRBV12-3 or TRBV12-4 and TRBJ1-5; no reliable D call. CDR3 size: 14 residues. Trimming cost V 8 bases and J 2 bases, with 13 bases left between them. CDR3 in amino acids: CASSLGDGNQPQHF. Written as DNA, the CDR3 is TGTGCCAGCTCCTTAGGCGATGGCAATCAGCCCCAGCATTTT.

This clonotype was recorded many times. This chain uses TRBV6-2 or TRBV6-3 with TRBJ1-1, with D hard to call. Germline CDR1 reads MNHEY; CDR2 reads SVGEGT. Trimming took off 5 bases at V and 0 bases at J, with 10 bases between the two ends. This CDR3 spans 14 amino acids. The CDR3 loop reads CASSTLQLNTEAFF. CDR3 nucleotides: TGTGCCAGCAGTACCCTACAGCTGAACACTGAAGCTTTCTTT.

This clonotype was observed many times. The gene calls are TRBV4-1 and TRBJ2-5; 8 bases map to TRBD1. V shed 0 bases, J shed 1 base, and the junction held 10 bases outside the gene matches. Per the germline V gene, CDR1 is MGHRA and CDR2 is YSYEKL. This CDR3 has 18 residues. This chain's CDR3 is CASSQDPLRTGPQETQYF. Written as DNA, the CDR3 is TGCGCCAGCAGCCAAGATCCCTTACGGACAGGGCCCCAAGAGACCCAGTACTTC.

This clonotype has at least ten counts. The genes are TRBV12-3 or TRBV12-4 and TRBJ1-1; no clear D. CDR3 length: 14 amino acids. V was pared by 2 bases and J by 1 base, with 8 bases between. In DNA, the CDR3 is TGTGCCAGCAGTTTACTCCGACCGAACACTGAAGCTTTCTTT. Translation: CASSLLRPNTEAFF.

The table lists this clonotype with many counts. The chain carries TRBV19 and TRBJ2-7, with 11 nucleotides matching TRBD2. J was trimmed by 3 bases and V by 4 bases; bases with no gene match: 14. Germline loops: CDR1 LNHDA, CDR2 SQIVND (reference sequence). CDR3 length equals 18 residues. The CDR3 spells CASSSLPHSGGALYEQYF. CDR3 bases: TGTGCCAGTAGTAGCCTCCCTCATAGCGGGGGGGCCCTCTACGAGCAGTACTTC.

This clonotype was seen once. The gene calls are TRBV11-2 and TRBJ2-5; 14 nucleotides align to TRBD2. The CDR3 contains 16 residues. Per the germline V gene, CDR1 is SGHAT and CDR2 is FQNNGV. V shed 5 bases and J 5 bases; nucleotides not matched to a gene: 7. Here the CDR3 reads CASSGGLAGAGETQYF. CDR3 in DNA: TGTGCCAGCAGCGGGGGACTAGCGGGAGCCGGGGAGACCCAGTACTTC.

This clonotype was detected many times. The chain couples TRBV3-1 to TRBJ1-6, with D hard to call. The CDR3 runs 15 residues. The V and J ends lost 0 bases and 10 bases respectively, with 13 bases between them. Germline CDR1 and CDR2: LGHDT and YNNKEL (reference sequence). CDR3 region: CASSQEVGTASPLHF. CDR3 nucleotide sequence: TGTGCCAGCAGCCAAGAAGTAGGTACGGCGTCACCCCTCCACTTT.

This clonotype was seen at least ten times. The rearrangement joins TRBV12-3 or TRBV12-4 to TRBJ2-2, with a possible D match to TRBD2 (6 bases). Trimming removed 7 bases from V and 3 bases from J, with 9 bases in between. The CDR3 runs 13 residues. CDR3 loop: CASKEGHTGELFF. CDR3 nucleotide sequence: TGTGCCAGCAAGGAGGGTCACACCGGGGAGCTGTTTTTT.

V is TRBV6-1 and J is TRBJ1-2; tentatively, D is TRBD1 (5 bases). V shed 7 bases and J shed 7 bases, with 13 bases lying between them. Germline V lookup: CDR1 MNHNS, CDR2 SASEGT. The CDR3 has 12 residues. The CDR3 region is CASINAGFGYTF. The CDR3 DNA reads as TGTGCCAGCATCAACGCAGGGTTTGGCTACACCTTC.

CDR3: CASSLVRGQGYTF. The CDR3 region has the DNA TGTGCCAGCAGTTTAGTCAGGGGGCAGGGCTACACCTTC. The rearrangement links TRBV12-3 or TRBV12-4 to TRBJ1-2, with 8 bases fitting TRBD1. The trim removed 1 base at V and 8 bases at J, leaving 3 bases unmatched. The CDR3 runs to 13 residues.

This clonotype showed up many times. The chain employs TRBV24-1 and TRBJ2-3, with a possible D match to TRBD1 (5 bases). Trimming took 5 bases from V and 3 from J, leaving 26 bases between them. The germline V gene encodes CDR1 KGHDR and CDR2 SFDVKD. This CDR3 spans 19 amino acids. The CDR3 spells CATSGLGRGSTPFTDTQYF. The CDR3 DNA is TGTGCCACCAGTGGCCTCGGAAGGGGCAGTACACCCTTTACAGATACGCAGTATTTT.

The V gene is TRBV20-1, the J gene TRBJ2-7; perhaps TRBD2 as D (5 bases). CDR3 length equals 16 residues. Germline-derived CDR1 and CDR2 are DFQATT and SNEGSKA (reference sequence). V lost 2 bases, J lost 3 bases, and 20 bases lay in between. As DNA, the CDR3 is TGCAGTGCTAGATACCCCGGACTGTTAAGCGTCTACGAGCAGTACTTC. Translating gives CSARYPGLLSVYEQYF.

There are a few counts of this clonotype. The DNA for the CDR3 is TGTGCCAGCAGCAAGGGACTCGGAAAAGAGACCCAGTACTTC. It encodes CASSKGLGKETQYF. This chain links TRBV6-1 with TRBJ2-5, with a tentative D call TRBD2 (6 bases). The germline V gene encodes CDR1 MNHNS and CDR2 SASEGT. Trimming stripped 6 bases from V and 3 bases from J, with 14 bases between. CDR3 length: 14 residues.

This clonotype was counted at least ten times. V is TRBV12-3 or TRBV12-4 and J is TRBJ1-2; D is unclear. V was pared by 8 bases and J by 6 bases, with 13 bases between. The CDR3 is 12 amino acids. The CDR3 nucleotides are TGTGCCAGCGGCTCCTTTCACAATGGCTACACCTTC. Translated, it gives CASGSFHNGYTF.

This clonotype was seen ten or more times. This chain links TRBV6-1 with TRBJ1-2; perhaps TRBD1 as D (6 bases). The CDR3 extends over 15 amino acids. The ends were cut back, 6 bases at V and 4 bases at J, with 18 bases in the middle. CDR1 and CDR2 from the germline V gene are MNHNS and SASEGT. For the CDR3, the DNA is TGTGCCAGCAGCCCCATCCTACAGGGCTCCTATGGCTACACCTTC. Its translation is CASSPILQGSYGYTF.

V is TRBV7-2 and J is TRBJ1-2; weak D call: TRBD1 (5 bases). This CDR3 is built from 16 residues. Germline V lookup: CDR1 SGHTA, CDR2 FQGNSA. V lost 0 bases and J 8 bases, leaving 19 bases between the germline ends. CDR3 bases: TGTGCCAGCAGCTTAGCAGGGGCGTCTTCGGTGGGAGGCTACACCTTC. Its protein is CASSLAGASSVGGYTF.

At least ten counts were recorded for this clonotype. The chain carries TRBV29-1 and TRBJ2-5; 9 nucleotides line up with TRBD1. CDR1 SQVTM and CDR2 ANQGSEA come from the germline V gene. CDR3 length: 13 amino acids. Losses at the gene ends were 6 bases for V and 3 bases for J; bases not matched to a gene: 5. DNA for the CDR3: TGCAGCGTGGGCGGACAGGGGAAAGAGACCCAGTACTTC. Its translation is CSVGGQGKETQYF.

This clonotype was detected ten times or more. The rearrangement uses TRBV12-3 or TRBV12-4 and TRBJ2-5; 9 bases map to TRBD1. CDR3 length equals 14 residues. V gave up 5 bases and J gave up 3 bases; unmatched junction bases: 4. The CDR3 region is CASSPGTGKETQYF. The CDR3 bases are TGTGCCAGCAGTCCCGGGACAGGGAAAGAGACCCAGTACTTC.